These T cell receptor beta chains were read from a single sample in a study of T cells after yellow fever vaccination. MiXCR was run by TCRdb on the 5' RACE reads, yielding one entry per CDR3 protein. The sample gives hundreds of thousands of distinct CDR3 sequences, approximately 4% of which show up once; 20% to 25% is in the top ten. Material: PBMCs, obtained 5 days after the yellow fever booster vaccination. These receptors were collected from a man younger than 30 who received the YFV17D yellow fever vaccine. Both conserved end residues are part of each CDR3. The D gene is left open where the match is weak. Not every row has a clone size; where given, it reads once, few, many or a size class.

-	-	TRBV20-1	TRBJ2-2	TGCAGTGCCCCACCTCCCGACACCCCGAACACCGGGGAGCTGTTTTTT	CSAPPPDTPNTGELFF
TRBD1	-	TRBV27	TRBJ2-2	TGTGCCAGCAGCCAAACTACAGGGGAGAATCCCGGGGAGCTGTTTTTT	CASSQTTGENPGELFF
-	-	TRBV5-1	TRBJ2-7	TGCGCCAGCAGCTTGCGGGCCCGGGAAGGAGAGCAGTACTTC	CASSLRAREGEQYF
TRBD1	few	TRBV20-1	TRBJ2-5	TGCAGTGCTAGGCCGGGGACAGCACTACAAGAGACCCAGTACTTC	CSARPGTALQETQYF
TRBD1	-	TRBV4-3	TRBJ1-4	TGCGCCAGCAGCCAAGGTCCCTCCAGGGGGGAAAAACTGTTTTTT	CASSQGPSRGEKLFF
-	many	TRBV7-9	TRBJ2-1	TGTGCCAGCAGCCCACTCCTTCACAATGAGCAGTTCTTC	CASSPLLHNEQFF
TRBD1	few	TRBV5-4	TRBJ1-6	TGTGCCAGCAGCCCGGGGACAGGTGGCGGTAATTCACCCCTCCACTTT	CASSPGTGGGNSPLHF
-	-	TRBV7-2	TRBJ2-5	TGTGCCAGCAGCCAACGGTGGGGCCCAGGGACCCAGTACTTC	CASSQRWGPGTQYF
-	few	TRBV7-2	TRBJ1-1	TGTGCCAGCAGCTACAGGACTGGGGGCACTGAAGCTTTCTTT	CASSYRTGGTEAFF
TRBD2	-	TRBV28	TRBJ2-3	TGTGCCAGCAGTCGACTAGCGGGGGGGGGAGATACGCAGTATTTT	CASSRLAGGGDTQYF
-	-	TRBV20-1	TRBJ1-2	TGCAGTGCTCCGGCGAACTATGGCTACACCTTC	CSAPANYGYTF
-	many	TRBV20-1	TRBJ1-4	TGCAGTGCTAGAGATGTGGCCCAGAATGAAAAACTGTTTTTT	CSARDVAQNEKLFF
TRBD1	many	TRBV7-2	TRBJ1-2	TGTGCCAGCAGCCTCAGCGGGCACACAGGGGATGGCTACACCTTC	CASSLSGHTGDGYTF
-	few	TRBV6-2/TRBV6-3	TRBJ2-5	TGTGCCAGCAGTTACGGCGGGGTACAAGAGACCCAGTACTTC	CASSYGGVQETQYF
-	few	TRBV5-1	TRBJ2-4	TGCGCCAGCAGCTTGGTTAGTTTACTAAACATTCAGTACTTC	CASSLVSLLNIQYF
-	-	TRBV7-3	TRBJ2-2	TGTGCCAGCAGCTTAGTCCCCGGGGTAGGCGGGGAGCTGTTTTTT	CASSLVPGVGGELFF
TRBD1	few	TRBV29-1	TRBJ2-5	TGCAGCGTTGGGCCGGGACAGGGAGGGGAGACCCAGTACTTC	CSVGPGQGGETQYF
-	few	TRBV5-6	TRBJ1-6	TGTGCCAGCGGAAACAACGATTGGGGTTCACCCCTCCACTTT	CASGNNDWGSPLHF
-	few	TRBV4-3	TRBJ2-7	TGCGCCAGCAGCCCGACGGGACACTTCTACGAGCAGTACTTC	CASSPTGHFYEQYF
TRBD1	many	TRBV2	TRBJ1-2	TGTGCCAGCAGTGAAGCGCCAGGGACAGGATATGGCTACACCTTC	CASSEAPGTGYGYTF
TRBD2	many	TRBV12-3/TRBV12-4	TRBJ2-1	TGTGCCAGCAGTTTGCCTAGCGGGTCATACAATGAGCAGTTCTTC	CASSLPSGSYNEQFF
-	few	TRBV6-6	TRBJ1-5	TGTGCCAGCAGTCCGGGGCTGGTAAGCAATCAGCCCCAGCATTTT	CASSPGLVSNQPQHF
-	-	TRBV9	TRBJ2-7	TGTGCCAGCAGCGTAGGCGCTACCAGTCCTTTATACGAGCAGTACTTC	CASSVGATSPLYEQYF
-	-	TRBV29-1	TRBJ1-1	TGCAGCGTTGTTCCAGCTTTCTTT	CSVVPAFF
-	few	TRBV11-2	TRBJ1-2	TGTGCCAGCACCCCCCGGGCAGTATTAACTAACTATGGCTACACCTTC	CASTPRAVLTNYGYTF
TRBD1	few	TRBV5-6	TRBJ1-5	TGTGCCAGCAGCTCACGGACAGGCCCGGATCAGCCCCAGCATTTT	CASSSRTGPDQPQHF
-	many	TRBV20-1	TRBJ1-6	TGCAGTGCTAGGCGAACAGGGCTAAATTCACCCCTCCACTTT	CSARRTGLNSPLHF